This is a list of T cell receptor beta chains from one sample in a study of CD8 T cells in ankylosing spondylitis. TCRdb processed the 5' RACE reads anew with MiXCR; each CDR3 protein has one entry. The profile covers tens of thousands of distinct CDR3 sequences, with approximately 9.9% appearing a single time and just over 1.4% taken by the ten largest. The specimen sequenced was blood, either unsorted or a sorted T cell fraction (not recorded which). These receptors were collected from a male donor with ankylosing spondylitis or in good health (not recorded which). Each CDR3 is given with its conserved first and last residue. The D gene is left open where the match is weak. Where a row states a size, it is once, few, many or the class of an expanded clone; other rows omit it.

abundance: few
v_gene: TRBV5-4
d_gene: -
j_gene: TRBJ2-2
CDR3nt: TGTGCCAGCAGCCCGCCAGGGGCCCCCAACACCGGGGAGCTGTTTTTT
CDR3aa: CASSPPGAPNTGELFF

abundance: few
v_gene: TRBV6-1
d_gene: TRBD1
j_gene: TRBJ2-7
CDR3nt: TGTGCCAGCAGTGACCGGAGACAGGGGTTGTGGGGGCAGTACTTC
CDR3aa: CASSDRRQGLWGQYF

abundance: many
v_gene: TRBV4-2
d_gene: TRBD1
j_gene: TRBJ2-2
CDR3nt: TGTGCCAGCAGATACGAAACAGGGGCGAACACCGGGGAGCTGTTTTTT
CDR3aa: CASRYETGANTGELFF

abundance: many
v_gene: TRBV9
d_gene: TRBD1
j_gene: TRBJ2-5
CDR3nt: TGTGCCAGCAGCGCAGGGACAGGGACCCAAGAGACCCAGTACTTC
CDR3aa: CASSAGTGTQETQYF

abundance: many
v_gene: TRBV29-1
d_gene: -
j_gene: TRBJ2-5
CDR3nt: TGCAGCGTTGAGTATGTAGGGGAGTCTCAAGAGACCCAGTACTTC
CDR3aa: CSVEYVGESQETQYF

abundance: many
v_gene: TRBV5-1
d_gene: -
j_gene: TRBJ2-3
CDR3nt: TGCGCCAGCAGCCTTGGCAGGGCGGATACGCAGTATTTT
CDR3aa: CASSLGRADTQYF

abundance: many
v_gene: TRBV11-1
d_gene: TRBD1
j_gene: TRBJ2-1
CDR3nt: TGTGCCAGCAGCTTTAGGGGGCCGGGACAGGGAGCCTACAATGAGCAGTTCTTC
CDR3aa: CASSFRGPGQGAYNEQFF

abundance: many
v_gene: TRBV5-1
d_gene: TRBD1
j_gene: TRBJ2-1
CDR3nt: TGCGCCAGCAGCCCACAGGGGATTACCTACAATGAGCAGTTCTTC
CDR3aa: CASSPQGITYNEQFF

abundance: many
v_gene: TRBV5-1
d_gene: -
j_gene: TRBJ2-6
CDR3nt: TGCGCCAGCAGCTTGGGGTCAGGGTCTGGGGCCAACGTCCTGACTTTC
CDR3aa: CASSLGSGSGANVLTF

abundance: many
v_gene: TRBV6-1
d_gene: -
j_gene: TRBJ2-5
CDR3nt: TGTGCCAGCAATAAGAGGTCTTCGGAGACCCAGTACTTC
CDR3aa: CASNKRSSETQYF

abundance: many
v_gene: TRBV12-3/TRBV12-4
d_gene: TRBD1
j_gene: TRBJ2-7
CDR3nt: TGTGCCAGCAGTTTATCAGGAGACAGGGGTCGGGAGCAGTACTTC
CDR3aa: CASSLSGDRGREQYF

abundance: many
v_gene: TRBV6-5
d_gene: TRBD2
j_gene: TRBJ2-1
CDR3nt: TGTGCCAGCAGTTACTCCGGGGGGGCTATTAATGAGCAGTTCTTC
CDR3aa: CASSYSGGAINEQFF

abundance: many
v_gene: TRBV12-3/TRBV12-4
d_gene: -
j_gene: TRBJ1-3
CDR3nt: TGTGCCAGCCGTTTTGCCGCCCTAAACACCATATATTTT
CDR3aa: CASRFAALNTIYF

abundance: many
v_gene: TRBV5-6
d_gene: -
j_gene: TRBJ2-1
CDR3nt: TGTGCCAGCAGCTTTATTAGGGGTGAGCAGTTCTTC
CDR3aa: CASSFIRGEQFF

abundance: many
v_gene: TRBV6-1
d_gene: -
j_gene: TRBJ1-3
CDR3nt: TGTGCCAGCAGTGAAGTCATGACAGGTTACTCTGGAAACACCATATATTTT
CDR3aa: CASSEVMTGYSGNTIYF

abundance: few
v_gene: TRBV5-1
d_gene: -
j_gene: TRBJ1-6
CDR3nt: TGCGCCAGCAGCTTGGGTCAGGGAGATTCACCCCTCCACTTT
CDR3aa: CASSLGQGDSPLHF

abundance: many
v_gene: TRBV5-1
d_gene: -
j_gene: TRBJ2-1
CDR3nt: TGCGCCAGCAGCTTGAGGCCCAATGAGCAGTTCTTC
CDR3aa: CASSLRPNEQFF

abundance: many
v_gene: TRBV6-1
d_gene: TRBD1
j_gene: TRBJ1-1
CDR3nt: TGTGCCAGCTTCCGGGACAGGGGACTTATCACTGAAGCTTTCTTT
CDR3aa: CASFRDRGLITEAFF

abundance: few
v_gene: TRBV28
d_gene: -
j_gene: TRBJ2-5
CDR3nt: TGTGCCAGCAACGTCGAGCGGGCGTGGGGTCGGCAAGAGACCCAGTACTTC
CDR3aa: CASNVERAWGRQETQYF

abundance: many
v_gene: TRBV5-1
d_gene: -
j_gene: TRBJ1-1
CDR3nt: TGCGCCAGCAGCTTGCGAGGGGGGAACACTGAAGCTTTCTTT
CDR3aa: CASSLRGGNTEAFF

abundance: -
v_gene: TRBV7-2
d_gene: -
j_gene: TRBJ2-1
CDR3nt: TGTGCCAGCACCAGGGTCTTGACGAGGACTGAGCAGTTCTTC
CDR3aa: CASTRVLTRTEQFF

abundance: many
v_gene: TRBV5-1
d_gene: -
j_gene: TRBJ1-5
CDR3nt: TGCGCCAGCAGCTTGGGGACTTCAAATCAGCCCCAGCATTTT
CDR3aa: CASSLGTSNQPQHF

abundance: many
v_gene: TRBV27
d_gene: -
j_gene: TRBJ2-1
CDR3nt: TGTGCCAGCAGTTTTCAAACGGGACTGTCCTACAATGAGCAGTTCTTC
CDR3aa: CASSFQTGLSYNEQFF

abundance: many
v_gene: TRBV29-1
d_gene: -
j_gene: TRBJ2-1
CDR3nt: TGCAGCGTTGTCAACCCCTCCCCGTTCTTC
CDR3aa: CSVVNPSPFF

abundance: many
v_gene: TRBV12-3/TRBV12-4
d_gene: -
j_gene: TRBJ2-2
CDR3nt: TGTGCCAGCAGTTTTAGTCGGGGTGTAGGCGGGGAGCTGTTTTTT
CDR3aa: CASSFSRGVGGELFF

abundance: many
v_gene: TRBV12-3/TRBV12-4
d_gene: TRBD2
j_gene: TRBJ2-5
CDR3nt: TGTGCCAGCAGTTTAGAAGTCCTAGCGGGGGATCAAGAGACCCAGTACTTC
CDR3aa: CASSLEVLAGDQETQYF

abundance: many
v_gene: TRBV20-1
d_gene: TRBD1
j_gene: TRBJ2-5
CDR3nt: TGCAGTGCTAGGGGGGGACAGGGGCATAAAGAGACCCAGTACTTC
CDR3aa: CSARGGQGHKETQYF

abundance: many
v_gene: TRBV29-1
d_gene: -
j_gene: TRBJ1-1
CDR3nt: TGCAGCGGTGTACAGTGGAACACTGAAGCTTTCTTT
CDR3aa: CSGVQWNTEAFF

abundance: many
v_gene: TRBV18
d_gene: -
j_gene: TRBJ1-3
CDR3nt: TGTGCCAGCTCACCGGGACGAAGTAGGGGAAACACCATATATTTT
CDR3aa: CASSPGRSRGNTIYF

abundance: many
v_gene: TRBV5-1
d_gene: TRBD1
j_gene: TRBJ2-7
CDR3nt: TGCGCCAGCAGCATCGACAGGGTTAGCTCCTACGAGCAGTACTTC
CDR3aa: CASSIDRVSSYEQYF

abundance: many
v_gene: TRBV12-3/TRBV12-4
d_gene: -
j_gene: TRBJ2-3
CDR3nt: TGTGCCAGCAGTCCTGGCTTCCAGACGACGCAGTATTTT
CDR3aa: CASSPGFQTTQYF

abundance: many
v_gene: TRBV12-3/TRBV12-4
d_gene: -
j_gene: TRBJ1-1
CDR3nt: TGTGCCAGCAGTCCCTCGTCGGCCAGGATCCTGAACACTGAAGCTTTCTTT
CDR3aa: CASSPSSARILNTEAFF

abundance: few
v_gene: TRBV11-1
d_gene: TRBD1
j_gene: TRBJ2-3
CDR3nt: TGTGCCAGCAGCCGGGACAGGGGAGATACGCAGTATTTT
CDR3aa: CASSRDRGDTQYF

abundance: -
v_gene: TRBV5-1
d_gene: -
j_gene: TRBJ2-3
CDR3nt: TGCGCCAGCAGAACCACCCCCCAAACAGATACGCAGTATTTT
CDR3aa: CASRTTPQTDTQYF

abundance: many
v_gene: TRBV28
d_gene: -
j_gene: TRBJ1-4
CDR3nt: TGTGCCAGCGATGGTGGGGGCGCGGGTGAAAAACTGTTTTTT
CDR3aa: CASDGGGAGEKLFF

abundance: few
v_gene: TRBV10-3
d_gene: TRBD1
j_gene: TRBJ2-2
CDR3nt: TGTGCCATCAGTGAGGCGACAGGGGGATTCACCGGGGAGCTGTTTTTT
CDR3aa: CAISEATGGFTGELFF

abundance: -
v_gene: TRBV18
d_gene: -
j_gene: TRBJ2-5
CDR3nt: TGTGCCAGCTCAACCCAGGTCCAAGAGACCCAGTACTTC
CDR3aa: CASSTQVQETQYF

abundance: many
v_gene: TRBV6-5
d_gene: -
j_gene: TRBJ2-2
CDR3nt: TGTGCCAGCAGTTACGGCCGGGGCGGGGAGCTGTTTTTT
CDR3aa: CASSYGRGGELFF

abundance: -
v_gene: TRBV7-8
d_gene: TRBD1
j_gene: TRBJ1-1
CDR3nt: TGTGCCAGCAGTCACCCCAGACAGGGTTCGGCTTTCTTT
CDR3aa: CASSHPRQGSAFF

abundance: many
v_gene: TRBV28
d_gene: -
j_gene: TRBJ1-2
CDR3nt: TGTGCCAGCAGAGACTCCCTGGGAGACTATGGCTACACCTTC
CDR3aa: CASRDSLGDYGYTF

abundance: many
v_gene: TRBV12-3/TRBV12-4
d_gene: TRBD2
j_gene: TRBJ2-3
CDR3nt: TGTGCCAGCAGTCCCGGGACTAGAGGGGCAGATACGCAGTATTTT
CDR3aa: CASSPGTRGADTQYF

abundance: few
v_gene: TRBV12-3/TRBV12-4
d_gene: TRBD1
j_gene: TRBJ2-5
CDR3nt: TGTGCCAGCACCCGGACAGGGGGAGCCCCGGGAGAGACCCAGTACTTC
CDR3aa: CASTRTGGAPGETQYF

abundance: many
v_gene: TRBV12-3/TRBV12-4
d_gene: -
j_gene: TRBJ2-3
CDR3nt: TGTGCCAGCAGTTTTCAGGGGTTGACGCAGTATTTT
CDR3aa: CASSFQGLTQYF